This T cell receptor beta chain derives from a study of beta chain features in type 1 diabetes. Study-level points and caveats: The naive, central memory and Treg TCRB repertoires looked more alike in patients than they did in healthy donors. For patients and controls alike, PCR might favor shorter templates to the same degree.

Investigators reverse transcribed all isolated RNA, so they sequenced expressed TCRB transcripts. Sequencing used immunoSEQ multiplex PCR; TCRdb keeps in-frame clones, though not all of them. Here the sample spans around 300,000 clones, around 7.3% being singletons. The CDR3 sequence is 15 residues long. Germline CDR1 is LNHNV and CDR2 is YYDKDF (reference sequence). V was trimmed by 0 bases and J by 2 bases, leaving 10 bases between them. Sorting with CD45RO/CCR7/CD25/CD127/CD95/CD27 yielded naive, central memory, regulatory and stem-like memory CD4+ cells. The sample holds many counts of this clone. The target antigen is unknown.

Sequencing used central memory CD4+ T cells from blood. The source of this sequence is a woman aged 18-30 years in good health. V and J are TRBV15 and TRBJ2-5; D may be TRBD1 or TRBD2 (6 bases each). The CDR3 DNA reads TGTGCCACCAGCAGAGACAGGGGAGGACAAGAGACCCAGTACTTC. Its translation: CATSRDRGGQETQYF.